This is a list of T cell receptor beta chains from one sample in a study of blood T cell repertoires in COVID-19. Here immunoSEQ multiplex PCR was the method, and the copy in TCRdb shows in-frame clones only, minus some. The table records about 400,000 clones, around nine tenths of them present only once. Sequencing was carried out using PBMCs or T cells enriched from blood (not recorded which). The receptor set was obtained from a woman in her late teens or twenties with acute COVID-19. Both conserved end residues are part of each CDR3. Fields, in order: J gene, V gene, CDR3 protein.

>TRBJ1-1|TRBV19
CASRSGTGENTEAFF
>TRBJ2-5|TRBV28
CASSMPGVQETQYF
>TRBJ1-5|TRBV10-2
CASSDGGVQPQHF
>TRBJ1-1|TRBV28
CAHKTGDTEAFF
>TRBJ2-7|TRBV5-1
CASSSPGLAGEQYF
>TRBJ1-2|TRBV18
CASSPGELYGYTF
>TRBJ2-7|TRBV28
CAIQRGIEQYF
>TRBJ2-3|TRBV5-1
CASSLTPQADTQYF
>TRBJ1-2|TRBV28
CASSLPRTGANYGYTF
>TRBJ1-1|TRBV14
CASSQDHLVGGTEAFF
>TRBJ1-2|TRBV6-6
CASSSLGTADPYGYTF
>TRBJ2-7|TRBV7-8
CASSLASTYEQYF
>TRBJ2-7|TRBV29-1
CSVPGQGTYEQYF
>TRBJ2-7|TRBV7-9
CASSLVHLRTGSYEQYF
>TRBJ2-5|TRBV9
CASSARRSEETQYF
>TRBJ2-1|TRBV3-1/TRBV3-2
CASSRQGYNEQFF
>TRBJ1-2|TRBV28
CASSLDYGYTF
>TRBJ1-4|TRBV27
CATRRSPGEKLFF
>TRBJ2-7|TRBV19
CASSIVRGDEQYF